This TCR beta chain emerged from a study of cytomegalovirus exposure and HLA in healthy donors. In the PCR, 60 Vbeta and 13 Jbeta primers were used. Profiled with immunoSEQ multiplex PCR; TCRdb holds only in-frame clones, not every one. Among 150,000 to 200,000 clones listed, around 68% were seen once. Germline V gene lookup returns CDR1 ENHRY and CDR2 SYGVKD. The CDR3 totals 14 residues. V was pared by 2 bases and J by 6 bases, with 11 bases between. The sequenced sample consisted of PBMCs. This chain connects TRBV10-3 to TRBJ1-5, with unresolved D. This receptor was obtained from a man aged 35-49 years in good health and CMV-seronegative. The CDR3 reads CAISETEDGQPQHF. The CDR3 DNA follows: TGTGCCATCAGTGAGACGGAGGACGGTCAGCCCCAGCATTTT.